Sequencing of this T cell receptor (beta chain) was carried out in a study of human T cells and chemical hapten exposure. Study-level information: Researchers reported sensitizing a roughly 2 cm by roughly 2 cm upper inner arm skin site with 2% DPC.

Trimming pared 1 base from V and 3 bases from J, leaving 4 bases between. This CDR3 has 12 residues. TCRdb independently ran MiXCR on the RACE reads; one entry per CDR3 protein. The data contain approximately 75,000 distinct CDR3 sequences, 8.5% of them singletons. This clonotype was observed many times. Time point of the sample: patch test 2, 6 weeks after DPC sensitization. Noted treatment: therapeutic diphenylcyclopropenone sensitization with weekly scalp DPC. The rearrangement uses TRBV12-3 or TRBV12-4 and TRBJ2-7; D unresolved. The specimen comprised whole blood, sampled in connection with sensitization to the hapten diphenylcyclopropenone (DPC). The clonotype originates from a woman aged 45 to 65 with alopecia areata. Some clones in this sample may be carry-over from other donors' samples. CDR3: CASSLEGYEQYF. CDR3 in DNA: TGTGCCAGCAGTTTAGAGGGCTACGAGCAGTACTTC.